This passage covers 15 T cell receptor beta chains from one sample sequenced in a study of blood T cells in healthy people across ages (dated by TCRdb to the mid-2010s). Receptor libraries were prepared by 5' RACE. Instrument used: Illumina HiSeq 2500. The second PCR ran for roughly 7 to 11 cycles and used a J-beta primer mix along with a sample-barcoded 5' primer. TCRdb passed the public sequencing reads through fastp at Q25 and MiXCR, retaining productive beta sequences. Rows with one shared CDR3 protein collapse into an entry with the most common genes and DNA. The sample table holds under 950,000 distinct CDR3 sequences, of which about 24% were seen once. The ten largest clones capture around 21% of the sample. Sequencing was done on a sample of blood. The receptors shown here come from a man in his 70s in good health.

The table lists this clonotype with a few counts. The genes are TRBV11-1 and TRBJ2-1, with D possibly matching TRBD2 (6 bases). V was clipped by 3 bases and J by 8 bases, with 17 bases between them. CDR3 size: 15 residues. Germline CDR1 is SGHAT and CDR2 is FQDESV (reference sequence). The CDR3 coding sequence is TGTGCCAGCAGCTTTCCGGGACTCTCTTGGGATGAGCAGTTCTTC. Translating gives CASSFPGLSWDEQFF.

There are a few counts of this clonotype. J is TRBJ1-6 and V is TRBV7-9; 9 bases are a match to TRBD1. The CDR3 contains 16 residues. The V gene end was trimmed by 5 bases and the J gene end by 7 bases; junction bases not matched to a gene: 9. Germline loops: CDR1 SEHNR, CDR2 FQNEAQ (reference sequence). The CDR3 spells CASSILLGQGNSPLHF. The CDR3 DNA follows: TGTGCCAGCAGCATACTACTCGGACAGGGGAATTCACCCCTCCACTTT. The full variable domain, in which reference TRBV7-9 and TRBJ1-6 provide the parts outside the CDR3, is DTGVSQNPRHKITKRGQNVTFRCDPISEHNRLYWYRQTLGQGPEFLTYFQNEAQLEKSRLLSDRFSAERPKGSFSTLEIQRTEQGDSAMYLCASSILLGQGNSPLHFGNGTRLTVT.

This clonotype came up many times. The J gene is TRBJ1-2, the V gene TRBV3-1; D unresolved. The CDR3 totals 12 residues. The germline CDR1 and CDR2 sequences are LGHDT and YNNKEL (reference sequence). V lost 2 bases and J lost 8, with 9 bases in between. This chain's CDR3 is CASSQTADGYTF. The CDR3 DNA is TGTGCCAGCAGCCAAACAGCAGACGGCTACACCTTC.

This clonotype came up once. The CDR3 DNA reads as TGTGCCAGCAGTTGGACTAGCGGGAGTTTTCCAGATACGCAGTATTTT. As protein: CASSWTSGSFPDTQYF. The rearrangement links TRBV6-6 to TRBJ2-3, with 13 bases lining up with TRBD2. CDR1 MNHNY and CDR2 SVGAGI come from the germline V gene (reference sequence). The CDR3 contains 16 residues. Losses at the gene ends were 4 bases for V and 4 bases for J; bases not matched to a gene: 5.

The CDR3 here is CASSQTSGTTDTQYF. Written as DNA, the CDR3 is TGTGCCAGCAGCCAAACTAGCGGGACCACAGATACGCAGTATTTT. The chain uses TRBV3-1 and TRBJ2-3, with TRBD2 matching over 10 bases. Germline V CDR1 and CDR2: LGHDT, YNNKEL (reference sequence). V was pared by 2 bases and J by 2 bases, with 1 base of the junction left unmatched. This CDR3 has 15 residues.

The chain links TRBV29-1 to TRBJ2-3; TRBD1 agrees at 8 bases. Germline V gene data show CDR1 as SQVTM and CDR2 as ANQGSEA. The CDR3 length is 13 residues. With 6 bases clipped from V and 2 bases from J, the junction kept 4 bases outside the gene matches. CDR3: CSVGQGLTDTQYF. For the CDR3, the DNA is TGCAGCGTCGGACAGGGACTCACAGATACGCAGTATTTT.

The chain recombines TRBV20-1 with TRBJ1-1; tentatively, D is TRBD1 (5 bases). The germline V gene encodes CDR1 DFQATT and CDR2 SNEGSKA (reference sequence). Trimming cost V 0 bases and J 9 bases, with 14 bases left between them. This CDR3 is built from 13 residues. CDR3 loop: CSARDGLTGKAFF. The CDR3 bases are TGCAGTGCTAGAGATGGTCTAACAGGCAAAGCTTTCTTT.

The chain joins TRBV12-3 or TRBV12-4 to TRBJ1-5; D remains unclear. V gave up 4 bases and J gave up 0 bases, with 7 bases separating them. CDR3 size: 14 residues. CDR3 nucleotide sequence: TGTGCCAGCAGTTCGTGGAGTAGCAATCAGCCCCAGCATTTT. Encoded protein: CASSSWSSNQPQHF.

This clonotype was counted at least ten times. The chain recombines TRBV14 with TRBJ2-3; D tentatively reads TRBD1 or TRBD2 (5 bases each). This CDR3 region has 15 residues. Germline lookup yields CDR1 SGHDN and CDR2 FVKESK. Trimming left V 0 bases short and J 3 bases short, with 10 bases between. The CDR3 loop is CASSQERGFTDTQYF. Written as DNA, the CDR3 is TGTGCCAGCAGCCAAGAGAGGGGATTTACAGATACGCAGTATTTT.

This clonotype was seen a single time. The chain employs TRBV11-1 and TRBJ2-1, with 7 bases fitting TRBD2. Trimming removed 7 bases from V and 9 bases from J; junction bases left unmatched: 9. The CDR3 spans 13 residues. Germline CDR1 is SGHAT and CDR2 is FQDESV (reference sequence). CDR3 sequence (DNA): TGTGCCAGCAATGCGCGGGAGATGGGTGAGCAGTTCTTC. It translates to CASNAREMGEQFF. Variable domain in full (rest from reference TRBV11-1 and TRBJ2-1): EAEVAQSPRYKITEKSQAVAFWCDPISGHATLYWYRQILGQGPELLVQFQDESVVDDSQLPKDRFSAERLKGVDSTLKIQPAELGDSAMYLCASNAREMGEQFFGPGTRLTVL.

This sequence joins TRBV6-5 and TRBJ2-3; TRBD2 agrees at 16 bases. Unmatched junction bases numbered 4, after V lost 6 bases and J lost 7 bases. This CDR3 is 15 amino acids long. CDR1 is MNHEY and CDR2 is SVGAGI in the germline V gene. CDR3 region: CASSPGLAGGYTQYF. Written as DNA, the CDR3 is TGTGCCAGCAGCCCGGGACTAGCGGGGGGGTATACGCAGTATTTT.

The chain couples TRBV13 to TRBJ1-4; possible D gene TRBD1, 6 bases. The germline V gene encodes CDR1 PRHDT and CDR2 FYEKMQ (reference sequence). Trimming pared 0 bases from V and 7 bases from J, leaving 12 bases between. The CDR3 totals 15 residues. CDR3 DNA: TGTGCCAGCAGCTTAGGCTTCCAGGGGACTGAAAAACTGTTTTTT. It translates to CASSLGFQGTEKLFF.

This clonotype was seen only a few times. The chain recombines TRBV9 with TRBJ2-2; 9 bases agree with TRBD2. The CDR3 runs 16 residues. J gave up 5 bases and V 2 bases, and 7 bases lay outside the gene matches. Germline V gene lookup returns CDR1 SGDLS and CDR2 YYNGEE. CDR3 amino acids: CASSVGGGARTGELFF. The DNA of the CDR3 is TGTGCCAGCAGCGTTGGCGGGGGGGCTAGAACCGGGGAGCTGTTTTTT.

The chain joins TRBV20-1 to TRBJ1-2; the match to TRBD1 covers 11 bases. Unmatched junction bases numbered 6, after V lost 0 bases and J lost 3 bases. CDR3 size: 16 residues. Germline CDR1 reads DFQATT; CDR2 reads SNEGSKA (reference sequence). CDR3 in DNA: TGCAGTGCTAGAGATCAGCGGACAGGGGGCGACTATGGCTACACCTTC. This translates into CSARDQRTGGDYGYTF.

This clonotype was picked up a small number of times. This chain joins TRBV7-6 and TRBJ2-3, with TRBD2 matching over 8 bases. V lost 3 bases to trimming and J lost 8 bases; unmatched junction nucleotides: 7. Germline CDR1 reads SGHVS; CDR2 reads FNYEAQ. The CDR3 is 14 residues long. In nucleotides, the CDR3 is TGTGCCAGCAGCTTGGGCGGGAGGCCAGGTACGCAGTATTTT. Translation gives CASSLGGRPGTQYF.